Reported below is one TCR beta chain. The target antigen is unknown. Donors were healthy Caucasian individuals from Russia aged roughly 6 to 100. The data were obtained in a study of blood T cells in healthy people across ages. Study-level results: Any conclusive comparison of naive versus antigen-experienced cells was prevented by using unsorted PBMCs. Older individuals had lower TCR beta diversity per million T cells (the decline was roughly linear).

The CDR3 is 17 residues long. The V gene's germline CDR1 is SGHTA and CDR2 FQGNSA. V lost 0 bases, J lost 2 bases, and 5 bases stayed unmatched. The second PCR ran about 6 to 12 cycles with a sample-barcoded 5' primer and J-beta primers. Each CDR3 protein is one row after TCRdb ran MiXCR on the 5' RACE reads. The sample includes about 1.4 million distinct CDR3 sequences, 59% of them seen just once. The receptor was derived from a young man in good health. Sequencing used blood. This rearrangement joins TRBV7-2 to TRBJ2-3, with 10 nucleotides matching TRBD2. The CDR3 region has the DNA TGTGCCAGCAGCTTAGCGGGCAGCGGGGGGGTCACAGATACGCAGTATTTT. It is translated as CASSLAGSGGVTDTQYF.